This T cell receptor (beta chain) was profiled in a study of cytomegalovirus exposure and HLA in healthy donors. Measured with immunoSEQ multiplex PCR; TCRdb has only the in-frame clones, and not every one. The sample has 250,000 to 350,000 clones, approximately 90% seen once. This clone occurred a few times. Its target is unknown. The V segment lost 0 bases and the J segment 2 bases; nucleotides outside the gene matches: 4. This CDR3 has 16 residues. Germline lookup yields CDR1 SGHTA and CDR2 FQGNSA. Study observations and caveats: Most TCR sequences showed up rarely, but some public TCRs showed up in many donors. The classifier reportedly diagnosed cytomegalovirus status with high specificity and sensitivity. CMV antigen specificity was confirmed in vitro for a few CMV-associated chains.

The sequencing sample was made of PBMCs. V is TRBV7-2 and J is TRBJ1-2; 9 nucleotides align to TRBD1. This sequence originates from a woman younger than 30 in good health and CMV-seronegative. The CDR3 DNA sequence: TGTGCCAGCAGCTTAGCCTGGACAGGGGCGAACTATGGCTACACCTTC. Translated, it gives CASSLAWTGANYGYTF. Drawing the rest from reference TRBV7-2 and TRBJ1-2, the complete variable domain is GAGVSQSPSNKVTEKGKDVELRCDPISGHTALYWYRQSLGQGLEFLIYFQGNSAPDKSGLPSDRFSAERTGGSVSTLTIQRTQQEDSAVYLCASSLAWTGANYGYTFGSGTRLTVV.